A selection of T cell receptor beta chains follows, all from one sample in a study of tumor and adjacent non-tumor tissue in lung cancer. TCRdb ran MiXCR on the multiplex PCR reads and lists one entry per CDR3 protein. The sample contains about 100,000 distinct CDR3 sequences, 55% to 65% of which appear only once. The sequencing input was distant non-tumor lung tissue. These receptors were taken from a man aged 25 to 40 with non-small cell lung cancer. CDR3s include the opening cysteine and the closing phenylalanine or tryptophan.

J	length	V	CDR3
TRBJ2-7	16	TRBV5-4	CASSPRTSGFNYEQYF
TRBJ2-7	15	TRBV11-2	CASNFTAGGPYEPCF
TRBJ1-1	15	TRBV11-2	CANSLGQGINTEAFF
TRBJ2-2	13	TRBV5-4	CTSSTGNTGELFF
TRBJ2-2	17	TRBV12-3/TRBV12-4	CACSLWRGVTNTGELLF
TRBJ2-3	14	TRBV11-2	CAKSSPGRTDTQYF
TRBJ2-2	15	TRBV20-1	CSASEGSSASGEPFF
TRBJ1-1	14	TRBV12-3/TRBV12-4	CASSRPSNSTEAFF
TRBJ2-3	13	TRBV11-3	CARSPEATDKQYF
TRBJ2-3	11	TRBV6-5	CASTWDYHMYF
TRBJ2-5	15	TRBV7-9	CASSPVSGGQETQYF
TRBJ2-2	12	TRBV6-2/TRBV6-3	CAIQGSTGELVF
TRBJ2-2	11	TRBV30	CASPGAGELFF
TRBJ2-1	15	TRBV5-6	CASSFIGRDSNEQFF
TRBJ1-1	13	TRBV6-5	CASSSPGHPEAFF
TRBJ2-5	15	TRBV24-1	CATTDPTEDQETQYF